One sample yielded the 29 T cell receptor beta chains listed below, sequenced in a study of neurological immune-mediated disorders. TCRdb used MiXCR to reprocess the 5' RACE reads, holding one entry per CDR3 protein. The table lists around 60,000 distinct CDR3 sequences, about 3.7% of them singletons. Sequencing used PBMCs. The receptors shown here come from an older woman with multiple sclerosis.

This clonotype was seen at least ten times. The chain recombines TRBV6-2 or TRBV6-3 with TRBJ2-1; weak D call: TRBD2 (7 bases). V was shortened by 2 bases and J by 8 bases, with 19 bases between the two germline ends. The CDR3 contains 16 residues. Germline CDR1 reads MNHEY; CDR2 reads SVGEGT. The CDR3 is CASSYPLEGGLDEQFF. The CDR3 bases are TGTGCCAGCAGTTACCCCCTCGAGGGGGGGCTTGATGAGCAGTTCTTC.

This clonotype showed up many times. In DNA form, the CDR3 reads TGTGCCATCAGTGAGTCGGGGGTTGCCTACAATGAGCAGTTCTTC. Protein sequence: CAISESGVAYNEQFF. The chain uses TRBV10-3 and TRBJ2-1; TRBD1 or TRBD2 may be the D gene (5 bases each). CDR1 and CDR2 from the germline V gene are ENHRY and SYGVKD. The CDR3 contains 15 residues. V was cut by 0 bases and J by 2 bases, with 8 bases left in between.

Many counts were recorded for this clonotype. The V and J genes are TRBV4-3 and TRBJ1-2; 8 bases agree with TRBD1. Looked up from germline, CDR1 is LGHNA and CDR2 is YSLEER. The CDR3 covers 17 residues. After removal of 4 bases from V and 4 bases from J, the junction contained 14 bases not matched to a gene. CDR3 in DNA: TGCGCCAGCAGCCCTCACGCCAGGGGCAGGGGGCCCTATGGCTACACCTTC. Amino acid sequence: CASSPHARGRGPYGYTF.

This clonotype has a count of ten or more. The rearrangement links TRBV9 to TRBJ2-1; 11 bases are a match to TRBD2. The germline V gene encodes CDR1 SGDLS and CDR2 YYNGEE. After removal of 0 bases from V and 0 bases from J, the junction contained 8 bases not matched to a gene. This CDR3 is 19 amino acids long. CDR3 nucleotides: TGTGCCAGCAGCGTAGTGCCTAGCGGGGGGCACTCCTCCTACAATGAGCAGTTCTTC. It yields the protein CASSVVPSGGHSSYNEQFF.

This clonotype was seen repeatedly, ten times or more. The CDR3 is CASSLGGREAFF. CDR3 nucleotide sequence: TGTGCCAGCAGCTTGGGGGGCCGCGAAGCTTTCTTT. The chain couples TRBV5-6 to TRBJ1-1, with TRBD1 as a possible D gene (5 bases). The CDR3 contains 12 residues. With 0 bases removed from V and 8 bases from J, the gap between germline ends came to 8 bases. Germline V CDR1 and CDR2: SGHDT, YYEEEE.

This clonotype was recorded many times. The rearrangement joins TRBV7-9 to TRBJ2-3; 10 bases match TRBD2. Trimming removed 5 bases from V and 7 bases from J; junction bases left unmatched: 12. Per germline, CDR1 SEHNR and CDR2 FQNEAQ (reference sequence). There are 16 residues in the CDR3. The CDR3 reads CASSPREASGSHTQYF. CDR3 nucleotide sequence: TGTGCCAGCAGCCCCCGGGAAGCTAGCGGGAGTCATACGCAGTATTTT.

This clonotype showed up many times. The V call is TRBV25-1, the J call TRBJ2-7; D not resolved. CDR3 length: 13 residues. CDR1 and CDR2 from the germline V gene are MGHDK and SYGVNS. Trimming stripped 4 bases from V and 3 bases from J, with 10 bases between. CDR3 residues: CASSGKGIYEQYF. The DNA for the CDR3 is TGTGCCAGCAGTGGGAAGGGCATCTACGAGCAGTACTTC.

This clonotype was recorded at least ten times. The chain recombines TRBV29-1 with TRBJ2-1; possible D gene TRBD1, 6 bases. CDR3 length equals 15 residues. Trimming removed 3 bases from V and 4 bases from J, with 16 bases in between. In germline, CDR1 is SQVTM, CDR2 ANQGSEA. The CDR3 spells CSVEGPFGQYNEQFF. The DNA for the CDR3 is TGCAGCGTTGAGGGGCCCTTTGGACAGTACAATGAGCAGTTCTTC.

This clonotype has ten or more counts. The chain is built from TRBV24-1 and TRBJ2-2; D gene ambiguous. V was cut by 2 bases and J by 7 bases, with 4 bases left in between. CDR1 KGHDR and CDR2 SFDVKD come from the germline V gene. The CDR3 extends over 12 amino acids. The CDR3 DNA reads TGTGCCACCAGTGATTCGGTCGGGGAGCTGTTTTTT. It yields the protein CATSDSVGELFF.

This clonotype was seen many times. This chain joins TRBV5-5 and TRBJ1-5; D ambiguous. V lost 0 bases and J 9 bases, leaving 10 bases between the germline ends. The CDR3 loop spans 13 amino acids. Germline V gives CDR1 SGHKS, CDR2 YYEKEE (reference sequence). The CDR3 DNA reads as TGTGCCAGCAGCTTGGGACCAGGACGGCCCCAGCATTTT. Protein: CASSLGPGRPQHF. Full variable domain (missing parts from reference TRBV5-5 and TRBJ1-5): DAGVTQSPTHLIKTRGQQVTLRCSPISGHKSVSWYQQVLGQGPQFIFQYYEKEERGRGNFPDRFSARQFPNYSSELNVNALLLGDSALYLCASSLGPGRPQHFGDGTRLSIL.

This clonotype showed up many times. This chain links TRBV12-3 or TRBV12-4 with TRBJ2-7; 7 nucleotides agree with TRBD2. This CDR3 is 13 amino acids long. The ends lost 2 bases at V and 7 bases at J; junction bases unmatched: 5. The CDR3, as DNA: TGTGCCAGCAGTTTAAGGCGGGGGTGGGAGCAGTACTTC. The encoded protein is CASSLRRGWEQYF.

This clonotype has at least ten counts. V and J are TRBV28 and TRBJ2-7; TRBD1 aligns across 9 bases. V shed 4 bases and J 3 bases; nucleotides not matched to a gene: 7. Germline CDR1 reads MDHEN; CDR2 reads SYDVKM. The CDR3 is made up of 15 amino acids. In nucleotides, the CDR3 is TGTGCCAGCAGTTCAACCGGGACAGGGAACTACGAGCAGTACTTC. It translates to CASSSTGTGNYEQYF.

This clonotype appeared many times. V usage is TRBV6-5 and J usage is TRBJ2-7; 10 bases are shared with TRBD2. CDR1 is MNHEY and CDR2 is SVGAGI in the germline V gene. Losses at the gene ends were 6 bases for V and 3 bases for J; bases not matched to a gene: 5. There are 14 residues in the CDR3. CDR3: CASSPSGSYYEQYF. The CDR3, as DNA: TGTGCCAGCAGCCCTAGCGGGAGTTACTACGAGCAGTACTTC.

Ten or more counts support this clonotype. The rearrangement uses TRBV20-1 and TRBJ2-5, with D hard to call. CDR1 and CDR2 (germline): DFQATT, SNEGSKA (reference sequence). The CDR3 spans 13 residues. V was clipped by 7 bases and J by 0 bases, with 12 bases between them. CDR3 in DNA: TGCAGTGGCCGCATATCGTACCAAGAGACCCAGTACTTC. The encoded protein is CSGRISYQETQYF.

This clonotype was seen repeatedly, ten times or more. The chain combines TRBV20-1 with TRBJ2-1, with D uncertain. This CDR3 comprises 12 residues. Trimming left V 1 base short and J 10 bases short, with 11 bases between. The V gene's germline CDR1 is DFQATT and CDR2 SNEGSKA (reference sequence). The CDR3 coding sequence is TGCAGTGCTAGAGTTCTCCGGGTGGAGCAGTTCTTC. As protein: CSARVLRVEQFF.

This clonotype was seen many times. The chain joins TRBV11-2 to TRBJ1-2; the D is unclear. From germline, CDR1 is SGHAT and CDR2 FQNNGV. V lost 5 bases, J lost 9 bases, and 16 bases lay in between. This CDR3 has 13 residues. CDR3 sequence reads: CASSLSLDQRYTF. DNA of the CDR3: TGTGCCAGCAGCCTCTCGCTTGATCAGCGCTACACCTTC.

This clonotype was seen repeatedly, ten times or more. This sequence joins TRBV4-1 and TRBJ1-5; weak D call: TRBD1 (5 bases). Germline values: CDR1 MGHRA, CDR2 YSYEKL. The V end was cut by 0 bases, the J end by 5 bases, with 11 bases between. The CDR3 is 15 amino acids. CDR3 coding DNA: TGCGCCAGCAGCCAAGATTGGGAAGGGGATCAGCCCCAGCATTTT. It is translated as CASSQDWEGDQPQHF.

At least ten counts were recorded for this clonotype. The V gene is TRBV12-3 or TRBV12-4, the J gene TRBJ1-4; maybe TRBD1 (5 bases). The CDR3 extends over 15 amino acids. V was cut by 3 bases and J by 1 base, with 9 bases left in between. The CDR3 DNA sequence: TGTGCCAGCAGTTTTTGGGGACGAACTAATGAAAAACTGTTTTTT. Its protein is CASSFWGRTNEKLFF.

This clonotype has a count of ten or more. This chain connects TRBV5-6 to TRBJ2-5; 7 positions agree with TRBD1. CDR1 and CDR2 from the germline V gene are SGHDT and YYEEEE. The CDR3 covers 15 residues. The ends lost 4 bases at V and 5 bases at J; junction bases unmatched: 11. For the CDR3, the DNA is TGTGCCAGCAGCGATTGGACAGGACCAATGGAGACCCAGTACTTC. Translated, it gives CASSDWTGPMETQYF.

This chain uses TRBV28 with TRBJ1-1; 9 bases map to TRBD1. Looked up from germline, CDR1 is MDHEN and CDR2 is SYDVKM. This CDR3 has 16 residues. V lost 6 bases, J lost 7 bases, and 15 bases stayed unmatched. The chain's CDR3 is CASSLGQGRGDIEAFF. The DNA of the CDR3 is TGTGCCAGCAGCCTGGGACAGGGAAGGGGGGACATTGAAGCTTTCTTT.

Ten or more counts support this clonotype. The rearrangement uses TRBV5-1 and TRBJ1-2; 7 bases match TRBD1. Germline V gene lookup returns CDR1 SGHRS and CDR2 YFSETQ. The trim removed 0 bases at V and 7 bases at J, leaving 6 bases unmatched. The CDR3 has 14 amino acids. The CDR3, as DNA: TGCGCCAGCAGCTTGGAAGGGGGCGCCGGTGGCTACACCTTC. As protein: CASSLEGGAGGYTF.

This clonotype was recorded many times. CDR3 bases: TGCAGTGCTAGAGTACTAGCGGATACCTACAATGAGCAGTTCTTC. Encoded protein: CSARVLADTYNEQFF. V gene TRBV20-1 combines with J gene TRBJ2-1; TRBD2 agrees at 8 bases. The CDR3 runs 15 residues. Germline-derived CDR1 and CDR2 are DFQATT and SNEGSKA (reference sequence). The trim removed 1 base at V and 2 bases at J, leaving 4 bases unmatched.

This clonotype has a count of ten or more. The V call is TRBV29-1, the J call TRBJ2-3; 10 bases are shared with TRBD2. V lost 6 bases, J lost 6 bases, and 9 bases stayed unmatched. The CDR3 contains 14 residues. Per germline, CDR1 SQVTM and CDR2 ANQGSEA. The CDR3 region is CSVAGLANPDTQYF. The CDR3 DNA reads as TGCAGCGTCGCGGGACTAGCGAATCCCGATACGCAGTATTTT.

Many counts were recorded for this clonotype. This sequence joins TRBV5-1 and TRBJ2-3; a weak D match, TRBD2 (6 bases). Trimming took off 6 bases at V and 2 bases at J, with 16 bases between the two ends. The CDR3 has 15 residues. Germline V CDR1 and CDR2: SGHRS, YFSETQ. CDR3 region: CASIRRRGPTDTQYF. In nucleotides, the CDR3 is TGCGCCAGCATCCGGCGGCGGGGTCCCACAGATACGCAGTATTTT. Drawing the rest from reference TRBV5-1 and TRBJ2-3, the complete variable domain is KAGVTQTPRYLIKTRGQQVTLSCSPISGHRSVSWYQQTPGQGLQFLFEYFSETQRNKGNFPGRFSGRQFSNSRSEMNVSTLELGDSALYLCASIRRRGPTDTQYFGPGTRLTVL.

This clonotype was detected ten times or more. This chain uses TRBV29-1 with TRBJ1-2; D is unclear. With 3 bases removed from V and 8 bases from J, the gap between germline ends came to 16 bases. Germline assignment: CDR1 SQVTM and CDR2 ANQGSEA. The CDR3 has 13 residues. CDR3 DNA sequence: TGCAGCGTTGATCACCCCCGGAGTTTCGGCTACACCTTC. It encodes CSVDHPRSFGYTF.

This clonotype appeared many times. Written as DNA, the CDR3 is TGTGCCAGCAGCTTGGGGGGGGATTATGGCTACACCTTC. Protein: CASSLGGDYGYTF. This chain joins TRBV5-5 and TRBJ1-2; tentatively, D is TRBD1 (5 bases). From germline, CDR1 is SGHKS and CDR2 YYEKEE (reference sequence). The CDR3 contains 13 residues. The germline V and J ends were trimmed by 0 bases and 5 bases, with 8 bases remaining between them.

In its sample, this clonotype was seen many times. This rearrangement joins TRBV28 to TRBJ2-3; 11 bases line up with TRBD2. The germline V gene encodes CDR1 MDHEN and CDR2 SYDVKM. V shed 6 bases, J shed 1 base, and the junction held 3 bases outside the gene matches. This CDR3 region has 15 residues. In DNA, the CDR3 is TGTGCCAGCAGAGGGACTAGCGGCCGCACAGATACGCAGTATTTT. Its protein is CASRGTSGRTDTQYF.

This clonotype occurred many times. This chain connects TRBV27 to TRBJ2-7, with D unresolved. The V and J ends lost 9 bases and 8 bases respectively, with 5 bases between them. CDR1 is MNHEY and CDR2 is SMNVEV in the germline V gene (reference sequence). This CDR3 has 8 amino acids. Written as DNA, the CDR3 is TGTGCCAGTTATCAGCAGTACTTC. Its protein is CASYQQYF.

This clonotype was seen repeatedly, ten times or more. V gene TRBV7-2 combines with J gene TRBJ1-2, with D tentatively TRBD1 (6 bases). This CDR3 comprises 14 residues. Looked up from germline, CDR1 is SGHTA and CDR2 is FQGNSA. The ends were cut back, 3 bases at V and 2 bases at J, with 10 bases in the middle. Here the CDR3 reads CASSFHRANYGYTF. The CDR3 DNA reads TGTGCCAGCAGCTTCCACAGGGCAAACTATGGCTACACCTTC.